Below, 11 T cell receptor beta chains from the same sample are listed, as sequenced in a study of cytomegalovirus exposure and HLA in healthy donors. Method: immunoSEQ multiplex PCR; TCRdb's copy keeps in-frame clones and lacks some. The sample yields 150,000 to 200,000 clones, 80% to 85% seen once. Specimen: PBMCs. The receptors come from a woman aged 18-29 years in good health and CMV-seropositive.

This clone showed up many times. The chain joins TRBV6-6 to TRBJ1-2; weak D call: TRBD1 (6 bases). CDR1 MNHNY and CDR2 SVGAGI come from the germline V gene (reference sequence). The CDR3 has 11 amino acids. Trimming left V 5 bases short and J 8 bases short, with 9 bases between. CDR3 residues: CASSQGLGYTF. CDR3 sequence (DNA): TGTGCCAGCAGTCAGGGGTTAGGCTACACCTTC.

This clone was seen only a few times. The genes are TRBV12-5 and TRBJ1-5, with D possibly TRBD1 on 6 matching bases. The CDR3 loop spans 13 amino acids. With 2 bases removed from V and 9 bases from J, the gap between germline ends came to 11 bases. Germline-derived CDR1 and CDR2 are LGHNT and FRNRAP. CDR3 sequence: CASGLTRGAPQHF. DNA for the CDR3: TGTGCTAGTGGTTTGACCAGGGGAGCGCCCCAGCATTTT. Full variable domain (missing parts from reference TRBV12-5 and TRBJ1-5): DARVTQTPRHKVTEMGQEVTMRCQPILGHNTVFWYRQTMMQGLELLAYFRNRAPLDDSGMPKDRFSAEMPDATLATLKIQPSEPRDSAVYFCASGLTRGAPQHFGDGTRLSIL.

This clone was seen once. The V gene is TRBV20-1, the J gene TRBJ2-1; no clear D. V gave up 3 bases and J gave up 13 bases, with 4 bases separating them. Germline CDR1 and CDR2: DFQATT and SNEGSKA (reference sequence). This CDR3 comprises 8 residues. The CDR3 DNA follows: TGCAGTGCTAGCAAACAGTTCTTC. Translating it yields CSASKQFF.

The chain combines TRBV19 with TRBJ1-5; D gene ambiguous. CDR3 length equals 14 residues. The germline V gene encodes CDR1 LNHDA and CDR2 SQIVND (reference sequence). V was trimmed by 3 bases and J by 7 bases, leaving 13 bases between them. DNA of the CDR3: TGTGCCAGTAGTATGGGCCTGGCGCAACAGCCCCAGCATTTT. Translation gives CASSMGLAQQPQHF.

This clone was seen repeatedly, ten times or more. The rearrangement uses TRBV7-6 and TRBJ2-5; 13 bases are shared with TRBD2. The V gene end was trimmed by 5 bases and the J gene end by 2 bases; junction bases not matched to a gene: 5. The germline V gene encodes CDR1 SGHVS and CDR2 FNYEAQ. The CDR3 extends over 16 amino acids. This CDR3 reads CASSPRTSGGQETQYF. The CDR3 nucleotides read TGTGCCAGCAGCCCCCGGACTAGCGGGGGACAAGAGACCCAGTACTTC.

The chain recombines TRBV5-1 with TRBJ1-1; D might be TRBD1 (5 bases). The V end was cut by 4 bases, the J end by 2 bases, with 12 bases between. Germline-derived CDR1 and CDR2 are SGHRS and YFSETQ. The CDR3 has 14 residues. The CDR3 DNA reads TGCGCCAGCAGCGCCCAGGGTAGTAACACTGAAGCTTTCTTT. This sequence encodes CASSAQGSNTEAFF.

The V gene is TRBV7-9, the J gene TRBJ1-3; D unresolved. The length of the CDR3 is 13 residues. V lost 5 bases, J lost 4 bases, and 9 bases lay in between. Germline V CDR1 and CDR2: SEHNR, FQNEAQ (reference sequence). CDR3 protein: CASSNTTGNTIYF. For the CDR3, the DNA is TGTGCCAGCAGCAACACCACGGGAAACACCATATATTTT.

The chain links TRBV27 to TRBJ1-5; a possible D gene is TRBD1 (5 bases). The V end lost 5 bases, the J end lost 0 bases, and 14 bases lay between the germline ends. The V gene's germline CDR1 is MNHEY and CDR2 SMNVEV (reference sequence). The CDR3 loop spans 16 amino acids. CDR3 sequence: CASSPSGTVSNQPQHF. The CDR3 DNA is TGTGCCAGCAGTCCAAGCGGGACGGTTAGCAATCAGCCCCAGCATTTT.

This chain uses TRBV7-8 with TRBJ2-5; tentative D call: TRBD1 (5 bases). There are 14 residues in the CDR3. The V gene lost 1 base and the J gene lost 5 bases, with 11 bases spanning the gap. Germline V gene data show CDR1 as SGHVS and CDR2 as FQNEAQ. This CDR3 is CASSLGGKGETQYF. Written as DNA, the CDR3 is TGTGCCAGCAGCTTAGGTGGGAAGGGGGAGACCCAGTACTTC.

This clone was found a few times. The genes are TRBV2 and TRBJ1-6; weak D call: TRBD1 (6 bases). V lost 6 bases and J 7 bases, leaving 13 bases between the germline ends. Germline CDR1 and CDR2: SNHLY and FYNNEI. The CDR3 runs 14 residues. The CDR3: CASSEQGGNSPLHF. The CDR3 region has the DNA TGTGCCAGCAGCGAACAGGGTGGCAATTCACCCCTCCACTTT.

This clone was recorded a few times. This rearrangement joins TRBV10-2 to TRBJ2-3, with TRBD2 as a possible D gene (6 bases). There are 13 residues in the CDR3. The germline CDR1 and CDR2 sequences are WSHSY and SAAADI. V shed 6 bases and J shed 0 bases, with 7 bases lying between them. In DNA form, the CDR3 reads TGCGCCAGCAGAGCGGGTAGCACAGATACGCAGTATTTT. Amino acids: CASRAGSTDTQYF.